This entry lists 28 T cell receptor beta chains sequenced from one sample in a study of T-cell memory formation after mild COVID-19. TCRdb fed the 5' RACE reads into MiXCR, producing one record per CDR3 protein. The sample yields more than 450,000 distinct CDR3 sequences, roughly 17% seen once. Material: PBMCs or a T cell subset sorted from them (not recorded which). Every receptor here comes from an adult woman who had mild COVID-19 (a few samples of this study predate the infection). Cell type and time point are not known.

This clonotype was detected only a few times. The chain carries TRBV13 and TRBJ2-5; 7 bases are a match to TRBD1. CDR3 length: 15 amino acids. With 5 bases clipped from V and 5 bases from J, the junction kept 11 bases outside the gene matches. Germline values: CDR1 PRHDT, CDR2 FYEKMQ (reference sequence). For the CDR3, the DNA is TGTGCCAGCAGCGTCCTAGGGGGCCTGGGGGAGACCCAGTACTTC. Its translation: CASSVLGGLGETQYF.

The rearrangement joins TRBV15 to TRBJ2-3; a weak D match, TRBD1 (7 bases). V was clipped by 5 bases and J by 14 bases, with 23 bases between them. The CDR3 contains 14 residues. Germline CDR1 LNHNV, CDR2 YYDKDF (reference sequence). Written as DNA, the CDR3 is TGTGCCACCAGCCCAAGGGGGCCACCCAGGCGGGGGTATTTT. This codes for CATSPRGPPRRGYF.

This clonotype was seen once. The genes are TRBV6-5 and TRBJ1-2; a possible D gene is TRBD1 (5 bases). The V gene's germline CDR1 is MNHEY and CDR2 SVGAGI. The CDR3 covers 19 residues. V gave up 0 bases and J gave up 3 bases, with 23 bases separating them. CDR3 sequence reads: CASSYSTRGPEGGHYGYTF. CDR3 nucleotides: TGTGCCAGCAGTTACTCGACGAGGGGCCCGGAGGGAGGGCACTATGGCTACACCTTC.

This chain joins TRBV7-3 and TRBJ1-1; tentatively, D is TRBD1 (6 bases). The CDR3 is 15 residues long. From germline, CDR1 is SGHTA and CDR2 FQGTGA. V was pared by 0 bases and J by 4 bases, with 12 bases between. CDR3 protein: CASSLTPTGPTEAFF. DNA for the CDR3: TGTGCCAGCAGCTTAACACCAACAGGGCCCACTGAAGCTTTCTTT.

Only a few counts were recorded for this clonotype. The rearrangement joins TRBV10-3 to TRBJ2-2, with D possibly called TRBD1 or TRBD2 (6 bases each). V lost 6 bases and J lost 1, with 9 bases in between. The length of the CDR3 is 14 residues. From germline, CDR1 is ENHRY and CDR2 SYGVKD. The CDR3 DNA follows: TGTGCCATCAGGAAGGGGGGGAACACCGGGGAGCTGTTTTTT. Protein: CAIRKGGNTGELFF.

The V gene is TRBV4-3, the J gene TRBJ2-2, with D tentatively TRBD2 (5 bases). Per the germline V gene, CDR1 is LGHNA and CDR2 is YSLEER. The CDR3 sequence is 15 residues long. V shed 2 bases and J shed 3 bases, with 10 bases lying between them. The CDR3 sequence is CASSQRGSDTGELFF. The CDR3 nucleotides are TGCGCCAGCAGCCAACGGGGTAGCGACACCGGGGAGCTGTTTTTT.

There are a few counts of this clonotype. V usage is TRBV5-6 and J usage is TRBJ2-3; TRBD2 matches at 8 bases. This CDR3 spans 16 amino acids. The junction had 9 bases not matched to a gene; V was cut back by 4 bases and J by 2 bases. CDR1 is SGHDT, CDR2 YYEEEE, per germline. The CDR3 nucleotides are TGTGCCAGCAGCCAGGGACTAGTATTAGTCACAGATACGCAGTATTTT. Its protein is CASSQGLVLVTDTQYF.

This sequence joins TRBV24-1 and TRBJ2-1; D perhaps matches TRBD1 (5 bases). Germline V CDR1 and CDR2: KGHDR, SFDVKD. This CDR3 is 15 amino acids long. V was trimmed by 5 bases and J by 0 bases, leaving 10 bases between them. The CDR3 DNA sequence: TGTGCCACCAGTGCTGGGGCCAGCTCCTACAATGAGCAGTTCTTC. This gives the protein CATSAGASSYNEQFF.

The chain combines TRBV7-8 with TRBJ1-3; the D gene is possibly TRBD1 (6 bases). The CDR3 has 16 amino acids. Germline V gene sequence: CDR1 SGHVS, CDR2 FQNEAQ. Trimming removed 5 bases from V and 5 bases from J, with 19 bases in between. The CDR3 sequence is CASSPGPAGERNTIYF. DNA of the CDR3: TGTGCCAGCAGCCCGGGTCCGGCAGGGGAGAGAAACACCATATATTTT.

This clonotype was detected a few times. The chain links TRBV6-5 to TRBJ2-1; 12 bases agree with TRBD2. The CDR3 spans 18 residues. J gave up 0 bases and V 1 base, and 4 bases lay outside the gene matches. Germline values: CDR1 MNHEY, CDR2 SVGAGI. The DNA for the CDR3 is TGTGCCAGCAGTTACTTAGGACTAGCGGGACTCTCCTACAATGAGCAGTTCTTC. This encodes CASSYLGLAGLSYNEQFF.

This chain joins TRBV24-1 and TRBJ2-3; D not resolved. This CDR3 contains 13 residues. V was shortened by 2 bases and J by 8 bases, with 10 bases between the two germline ends. The germline CDR1 and CDR2 sequences are KGHDR and SFDVKD. This CDR3 is CATSDSRLGTQYF. In DNA, the CDR3 is TGTGCCACCAGTGATTCTCGACTGGGTACGCAGTATTTT.

The chain recombines TRBV3-1 with TRBJ2-6; D call uncertain. This CDR3 contains 14 residues. Trimming cost V 0 bases and J 6 bases, with 6 bases left between them. The V gene's germline CDR1 is LGHDT and CDR2 YNNKEL (reference sequence). The CDR3 is CASSQDIVANVLTF. CDR3 nucleotides: TGTGCCAGCAGCCAAGATATAGTGGCCAACGTCCTGACTTTC.

This clonotype has just a few counts. The chain links TRBV4-1 to TRBJ2-6; D not resolved. The germline CDR1 and CDR2 sequences are MGHRA and YSYEKL. The CDR3 is 16 residues long. The ends were cut back, 4 bases at V and 4 bases at J, with 14 bases in the middle. The CDR3 bases are TGCGCCAGCAGCCCCCACTATACCGACGGGGCCAACGTCCTGACTTTC. Encoded protein: CASSPHYTDGANVLTF.

The V call is TRBV29-1, the J call TRBJ2-5, with D unclear. There are 12 residues in the CDR3. The V end lost 4 bases, the J end lost 2 bases, and 8 bases lay between the germline ends. Germline CDR1 SQVTM, CDR2 ANQGSEA. The chain's CDR3 is CSVVSPQETQYF. Written as DNA, the CDR3 is TGCAGCGTTGTATCCCCTCAAGAGACCCAGTACTTC.

Concerning this clonotype: At one of its ends the junction is not consistent with the germline gene, which may arise from a read error. The rearrangement joins TRBV20-1 to TRBJ2-3; D remains unclear. Looked up from germline, CDR1 is DFQATT and CDR2 is SNEGSKA (reference sequence). The CDR3 contains 9 residues. The CDR3 spells CSASTPPHF. The CDR3 nucleotides read TGCAGTGCTAGCACCCCACCCCATTTT.

The rearrangement links TRBV6-5 to TRBJ2-3, with D tentatively TRBD2 (5 bases). The CDR3 loop spans 15 amino acids. In germline, CDR1 is MNHEY, CDR2 SVGAGI. V was cut by 0 bases and J by 3 bases, with 10 bases left in between. CDR3 DNA: TGTGCCAGCAGTTACTCGACGGGGTGGACAGATACGCAGTATTTT. It translates to CASSYSTGWTDTQYF.

This chain joins TRBV6-1 and TRBJ2-1; D may be TRBD1 (6 bases). The CDR3 consists of 18 residues. Trimming stripped 4 bases from V and 0 bases from J, with 19 bases between. Per germline, CDR1 MNHNS and CDR2 SASEGT. CDR3 sequence: CASSGPGQSIASYNEQFF. CDR3 nucleotides: TGTGCCAGCAGTGGCCCGGGACAAAGCATCGCCTCCTACAATGAGCAGTTCTTC.

V is TRBV18 and J is TRBJ2-7; 8 nucleotides agree with TRBD1. V lost 4 bases to trimming and J lost 7 bases; unmatched junction nucleotides: 6. The germline V gene encodes CDR1 KGHSH and CDR2 LQKENI. CDR3 length: 13 amino acids. For the CDR3, the DNA is TGTGCCAGCTCACAACAGGGGGTCGAGGAGCAGTACTTC. Its protein product is CASSQQGVEEQYF.

The genes are TRBV7-9 and TRBJ1-5; 7 bases fit TRBD1. V shed 4 bases, J shed 0 bases, and the junction held 3 bases outside the gene matches. The CDR3 length is 15 residues. Germline V gene sequence: CDR1 SEHNR, CDR2 FQNEAQ (reference sequence). CDR3 in amino acids: CASSSGQNSNQPQHF. The CDR3 nucleotides read TGTGCCAGCAGCTCGGGACAGAATAGCAATCAGCCCCAGCATTTT.

The chain recombines TRBV7-6 with TRBJ1-6; a possible D gene is TRBD1 (6 bases). The V gene's germline CDR1 is SGHVS and CDR2 FNYEAQ. V lost 1 base, J lost 11 bases, and 12 bases lay in between. The CDR3 runs to 14 residues. As DNA, the CDR3 is TGTGCCAGCAGCTTAGACCAGGGGATGACACCCCTCCACTTT. Encoded protein: CASSLDQGMTPLHF.

The chain recombines TRBV27 with TRBJ2-3; TRBD2 matches 10 bases. CDR1 MNHEY and CDR2 SMNVEV come from the germline V gene (reference sequence). The V and J ends lost 7 bases and 9 bases, in that order; junction bases with no gene match: 13. This CDR3 is 15 amino acids long. The CDR3 region has the DNA TGTGCCAGCATAATTCGACTAGCGGGTGTCCGAACGCAGTATTTT. Its protein is CASIIRLAGVRTQYF.

This clonotype has more than one count but fewer than ten. V usage is TRBV7-8 and J usage is TRBJ2-2; D is undetermined. There are 15 residues in the CDR3. Germline CDR1 SGHVS, CDR2 FQNEAQ. Trimming took 2 bases from V and 2 from J, leaving 9 bases between them. CDR3 DNA sequence: TGTGCCAGCAGCTTACGCCGAGATAACACCGGGGAGCTGTTTTTT. Translating it yields CASSLRRDNTGELFF.

This clonotype has a count of ten or more. The chain joins TRBV7-9 to TRBJ2-1; 7 nucleotides align to TRBD2. CDR3 length: 15 amino acids. Germline values: CDR1 SEHNR, CDR2 FQNEAQ (reference sequence). Germline trimming cut 8 bases from V and 3 bases from J; bases unmatched to any gene: 10. CDR3 coding DNA: TGTGCCAGCTGCCACCGGGACTATCACTACAATGAGCAGTTCTTC. It yields the protein CASCHRDYHYNEQFF. The entire variable domain, with the rest obtained from reference TRBV7-9 and TRBJ2-1, is as follows: DTGVSQNPRHKITKRGQNVTFRCDPISEHNRLYWYRQTLGQGPEFLTYFQNEAQLEKSRLLSDRFSAERPKGSFSTLEIQRTEQGDSAMYLCASCHRDYHYNEQFFGPGTRLTVL.

In its sample, this clonotype was seen a few times. The chain uses TRBV7-2 and TRBJ2-2; 9 bases agree with TRBD2. Looked up from germline, CDR1 is SGHTA and CDR2 is FQGNSA. The J segment lost 2 bases and the V segment lost 1 base, leaving 5 bases of the junction unmatched. This CDR3 has 17 amino acids. In DNA form, the CDR3 reads TGTGCCAGCAGCTTAGTTTCTAGCGGGATAAACACCGGGGAGCTGTTTTTT. Translation gives CASSLVSSGINTGELFF.

The V and J genes are TRBV5-1 and TRBJ2-7, with D possibly matching TRBD1 (5 bases). The V end lost 4 bases, the J end lost 3 bases, and 14 bases lay between the germline ends. CDR3 length equals 14 residues. Germline V gene lookup returns CDR1 SGHRS and CDR2 YFSETQ. CDR3 residues: CASSRSGAGYEQYF. The CDR3 DNA is TGCGCCAGCAGCCGTAGTGGGGCCGGCTACGAGCAGTACTTC.

This clonotype was counted between two and nine times. The gene calls are TRBV6-1 and TRBJ2-7; no reliable D call. Trimming left V 4 bases short and J 3 bases short, with 10 bases between. This CDR3 comprises 13 residues. Germline CDR1 is MNHNS and CDR2 is SASEGT. This CDR3 reads CASSVEGRYEQYF. The CDR3 DNA reads TGTGCCAGCAGTGTTGAAGGGCGCTACGAGCAGTACTTC.

The chain employs TRBV6-6 and TRBJ1-2; tentative D call: TRBD1 (5 bases). The germline gives CDR1 MNHNY, CDR2 SVGAGI (reference sequence). The CDR3 has 13 amino acids. Trimming took 7 bases from V and 7 from J, leaving 16 bases between them. CDR3 region: CASIRGGSVGYTF. Here the CDR3 DNA reads TGTGCCAGCATCCGGGGGGGATCGGTTGGCTACACCTTC.

This clonotype occurred a few times. This rearrangement joins TRBV6-5 to TRBJ1-2; TRBD1 is a possible D gene (5 bases). This CDR3 spans 14 amino acids. Trimming shortened V by 0 bases and J by 6 bases, and 11 bases separated the two germline ends. Germline V gene data show CDR1 as MNHEY and CDR2 as SVGAGI. This CDR3 reads CASSYSRRGDGYTF. The CDR3 nucleotides read TGTGCCAGCAGTTACTCGAGGAGAGGGGATGGCTACACCTTC.